This T cell receptor (beta chain) was sequenced in a study of breast tumors, draining lymph nodes, adjacent tissues. Findings of the study overall: Luminal-like breast cancer showed significantly higher tumor–nontumor repertoire similarity than basal-like. Data fit most tumor T cells coming from lymph node, expanding in tumor. Tumor TCR diversity was below lymph nodes but above nontumor tissue.

This clonotype was detected many times. Its antigen is currently unknown. Each CDR3 protein gets one entry after TCRdb re-called the multiplex PCR reads with MiXCR. Found here are around 110,000 distinct CDR3 sequences, roughly 33% of them singletons; the top ten hold approximately 6%. The CDR3 loop spans 16 amino acids. Trimming removed 6 bases from V and 0 bases from J, with 16 bases in between. CDR1 and CDR2 from the germline V gene are SGHRS and YFSETQ. Axillary draining lymph nodes of breast cancer patients supplied the node samples. The specimen sequenced was axillary lymph node tissue. The receptor was derived from a female donor with breast cancer. Some clones in this sample may be carry-over from other donors' samples. The J gene is TRBJ2-1, the V gene TRBV5-1; TRBD2 is a possible D gene (5 bases). The CDR3 DNA reads TGCGCCAGCACCACGAGCGGAAATAACTCCTACAATGAGCAGTTCTTC. This encodes CASTTSGNNSYNEQFF.